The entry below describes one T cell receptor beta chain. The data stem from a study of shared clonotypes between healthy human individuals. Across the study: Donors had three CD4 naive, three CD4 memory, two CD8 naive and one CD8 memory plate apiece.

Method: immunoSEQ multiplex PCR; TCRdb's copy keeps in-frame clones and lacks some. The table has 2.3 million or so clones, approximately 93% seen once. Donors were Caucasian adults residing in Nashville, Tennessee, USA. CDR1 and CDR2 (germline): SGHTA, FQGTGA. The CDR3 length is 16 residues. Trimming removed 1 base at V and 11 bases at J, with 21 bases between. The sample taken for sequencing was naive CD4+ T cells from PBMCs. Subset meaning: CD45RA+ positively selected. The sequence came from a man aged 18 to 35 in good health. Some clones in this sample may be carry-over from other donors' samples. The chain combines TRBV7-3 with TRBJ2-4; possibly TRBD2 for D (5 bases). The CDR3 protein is CASSLNNPQSGSLQYF. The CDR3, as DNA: TGTGCCAGCAGCTTAAATAATCCTCAGAGCGGAAGTCTTCAGTACTTC. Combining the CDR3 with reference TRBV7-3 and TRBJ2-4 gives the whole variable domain GAGVSQTPSNKVTEKGKYVELRCDPISGHTALYWYRQSLGQGPEFLIYFQGTGAADDSGLPNDRFFAVRPEGSVSTLKIQRTERGDSAVYLCASSLNNPQSGSLQYFGAGTRLSVL.